Following are 2 T cell receptor beta chains from one sample sequenced in a study of patients and donors after allogeneic stem cell transplantation. TCRdb ran MiXCR on the RT-PCR reads and lists one entry per CDR3 protein. The profile shows some 880,000 distinct CDR3 sequences, about a sixth of them singletons. Sample: blood, either unsorted or a sorted T cell fraction (not recorded which). The receptors come from a human donor who was either an allogeneic HSCT recipient or a stem cell or donor lymphocyte infusion donor (not recorded which). It is not recorded whose cells these are; they may come from a transplant donor.

The chain has TRBV12-3 or TRBV12-4 and TRBJ1-3, with D hard to call. The CDR3 sequence is 13 residues long. V lost 2 bases, J lost 3 bases, and 5 bases lay in between. CDR3 in amino acids: CASSLFVGNTIYF. In DNA form, the CDR3 reads TGTGCCAGCAGTTTATTTGTTGGAAACACCATATATTTT.

This clonotype has at least ten counts. DNA of the CDR3: TGTGCCAGCTCACTTATCGGACAACAGTACTTC. The encoded protein is CASSLIGQQYF. The J gene is TRBJ2-7, the V gene TRBV12-3 or TRBV12-4, with TRBD1 as a possible D gene (5 bases). CDR3 length: 11 residues. The V and J ends lost 8 bases and 10 bases respectively, with 15 bases between them.